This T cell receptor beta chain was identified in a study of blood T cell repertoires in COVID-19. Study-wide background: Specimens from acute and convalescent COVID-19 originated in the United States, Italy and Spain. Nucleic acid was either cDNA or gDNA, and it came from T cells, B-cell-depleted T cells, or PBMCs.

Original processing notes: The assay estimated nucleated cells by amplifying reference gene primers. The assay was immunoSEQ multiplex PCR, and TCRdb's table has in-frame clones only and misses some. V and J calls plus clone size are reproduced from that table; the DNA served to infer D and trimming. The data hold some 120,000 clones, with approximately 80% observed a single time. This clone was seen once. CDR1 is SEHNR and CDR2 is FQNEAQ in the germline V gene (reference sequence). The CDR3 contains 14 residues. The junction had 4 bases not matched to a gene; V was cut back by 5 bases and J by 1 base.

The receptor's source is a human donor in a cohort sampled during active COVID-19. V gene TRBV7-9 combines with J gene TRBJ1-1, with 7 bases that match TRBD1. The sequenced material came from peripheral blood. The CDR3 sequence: CASSARQGNTEAFF. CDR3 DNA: TGTGCCAGCAGCGCGCGACAGGGGAACACTGAAGCTTTCTTT.